This entry lists 10 T cell receptor beta chains sequenced from one sample in a study of blood T cell repertoires in COVID-19. Data came from immunoSEQ multiplex PCR; TCRdb stores just in-frame clones and leaves some out. This table has approximately 310,000 clones, 85% appearing once. The sequenced material came from PBMCs or T cells enriched from blood (not recorded which). Receptors were obtained from a woman aged 25 to 39 who had been exposed to COVID-19.

J is TRBJ2-1 and V is TRBV9; D gene unclear. Germline CDR1 and CDR2: SGDLS and YYNGEE. The ends were cut back, 0 bases at V and 4 bases at J, with 5 bases in the middle. CDR3 length: 13 residues. The CDR3 coding sequence is TGTGCCAGCAGCGTAGAACGGTACAATGAGCAGTTCTTC. Its protein product is CASSVERYNEQFF. Full variable domain (rest looked up from reference TRBV9 and TRBJ2-1): DSGVTQTPKHLITATGQRVTLRCSPRSGDLSVYWYQQSLDQGLQFLIQYYNGEERAKGNILERFSAQQFPDLHSELNLSSLELGDSALYFCASSVERYNEQFFGPGTRLTVL.

The chain recombines TRBV27 with TRBJ1-1, with D tentatively TRBD1 (6 bases). Germline CDR1 reads MNHEY; CDR2 reads SMNVEV (reference sequence). The length of the CDR3 is 13 residues. V was shortened by 3 bases and J by 3 bases, with 8 bases between the two germline ends. The CDR3 bases are TGTGCCAGCAGTTTCCCAGGGGACACTGAAGCTTTCTTT. As protein: CASSFPGDTEAFF.

CDR3 in amino acids: CASSPTPFGNQPQHF. The CDR3, as DNA: TGTGCCAGTAGCCCGACACCCTTCGGCAATCAGCCCCAGCATTTT. The V call is TRBV19, the J call TRBJ1-5; D is unclear. Germline V gene data show CDR1 as LNHDA and CDR2 as SQIVND (reference sequence). V dropped 6 bases and J dropped 2 bases, with 14 bases sitting between them. The CDR3 consists of 15 residues.

The chain couples TRBV7-6 to TRBJ1-1; no definite D call. CDR3 length: 13 residues. Trimming removed 5 bases at V and 3 bases at J, with 10 bases between. Germline V lookup: CDR1 SGHVS, CDR2 FNYEAQ. This chain's CDR3 is CASSEGEYTEAFF. The CDR3 nucleotides are TGTGCCAGCAGCGAGGGAGAGTACACTGAAGCTTTCTTT.

The rearrangement joins TRBV11-2 to TRBJ2-1, with 11 bases aligning to TRBD2. This CDR3 is built from 18 residues. With 6 bases clipped from V and 0 bases from J, the junction kept 10 bases outside the gene matches. Germline V gene data show CDR1 as SGHAT and CDR2 as FQNNGV. Here the CDR3 reads CASSPTSGSPSSYNEQFF. The CDR3 nucleotides read TGTGCCAGCAGTCCTACTAGCGGGAGCCCTAGCTCCTACAATGAGCAGTTCTTC.

J is TRBJ2-4 and V is TRBV28, with TRBD1 as a possible D gene (5 bases). The CDR3 has 12 residues. The V and J ends lost 10 bases and 5 bases respectively, with 12 bases between them. Per the germline V gene, CDR1 is MDHEN and CDR2 is SYDVKM. Here the CDR3 reads CAIQGQENIQYF. CDR3 in DNA: TGTGCCATCCAGGGTCAAGAAAACATTCAGTACTTC.

V is TRBV3-1 (or the pseudogene TRBV3-2) and J is TRBJ1-2; 7 positions match TRBD1. Germline assignment: CDR1 LGHDT and CDR2 YNNKEL (reference sequence). V lost 5 bases and J lost 6; bases outside the gene matches: 6. The CDR3 extends over 13 amino acids. CDR3 loop: CASSFTTGDGYTF. In nucleotides, the CDR3 is TGTGCCAGCAGCTTCACCACAGGGGATGGCTACACCTTC.

The genes are TRBV5-1 and TRBJ2-2, with TRBD2 matching over 9 bases. The CDR3 runs 14 residues. Germline V gene sequence: CDR1 SGHRS, CDR2 YFSETQ. J lost 8 bases, V lost 4 bases, and 6 bases had no gene match. CDR3 bases: TGCGCCAGCAGCGTCGGTAGCGGGGGTGGGGAGCTGTTTTTT. This encodes CASSVGSGGGELFF.

This clone occurred once. V gene TRBV7-9 combines with J gene TRBJ2-2; 8 nucleotides match TRBD2. With 3 bases clipped from V and 0 bases from J, the junction kept 0 bases outside the gene matches. Germline lookup yields CDR1 SEHNR and CDR2 FQNEAQ (reference sequence). The CDR3 consists of 15 residues. DNA of the CDR3: TGTGCCAGCAGCTTCGGGGGGGCGAACACCGGGGAGCTGTTTTTT. Protein product: CASSFGGANTGELFF.

The rearrangement uses TRBV6-5 and TRBJ1-3, with D perhaps matching TRBD1 (5 bases). Trimming removed 6 bases from V and 2 bases from J, with 14 bases in between. Germline CDR1 reads MNHEY; CDR2 reads SVGAGI. The CDR3 totals 15 residues. CDR3 residues: CASSRWKGAGNTIYF. The CDR3 region has the DNA TGTGCCAGCAGCCGTTGGAAAGGGGCTGGAAACACCATATATTTT.